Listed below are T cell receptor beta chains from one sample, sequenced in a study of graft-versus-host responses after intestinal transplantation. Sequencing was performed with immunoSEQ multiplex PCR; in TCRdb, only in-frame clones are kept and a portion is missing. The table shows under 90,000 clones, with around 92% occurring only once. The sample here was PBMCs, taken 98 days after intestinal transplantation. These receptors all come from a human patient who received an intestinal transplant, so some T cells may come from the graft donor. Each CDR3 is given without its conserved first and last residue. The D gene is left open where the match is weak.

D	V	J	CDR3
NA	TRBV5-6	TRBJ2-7	ASSWLRQSNEQY
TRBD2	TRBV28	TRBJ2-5	ASTLGITSGRSEETQY
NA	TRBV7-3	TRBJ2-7	ASSLRDGSSYEQY
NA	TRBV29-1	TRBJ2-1	SVERVEGLSDEQF
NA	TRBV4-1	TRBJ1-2	ASSSGFWAYGYT
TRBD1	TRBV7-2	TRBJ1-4	ASSLPGQDNEKLF
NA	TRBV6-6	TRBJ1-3	ASSYGGHSGNTIY
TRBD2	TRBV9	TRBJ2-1	ASSPRGLAGVFFRDNEQF
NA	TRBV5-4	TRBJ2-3	ASSLEGSADTQY
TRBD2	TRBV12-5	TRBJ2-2	ASGLIPGLAGAVNTGELF
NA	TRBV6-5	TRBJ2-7	ASSTGYEQY
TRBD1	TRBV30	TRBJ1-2	AWDRGNYGYT
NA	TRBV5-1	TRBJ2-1	ASSFVSGISYNEQF
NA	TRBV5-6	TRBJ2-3	ASRTRRDTDTQY
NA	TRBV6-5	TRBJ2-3	ASRFGGRYTDTQY
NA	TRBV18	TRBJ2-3	ASSPRVKGDTDTQY
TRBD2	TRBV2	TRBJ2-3	ASSKPSGEPSTDTQY
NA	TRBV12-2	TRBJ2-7	ASRLADPRTGWKPYDEQY
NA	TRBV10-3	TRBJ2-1	AIRSTGDNEQF
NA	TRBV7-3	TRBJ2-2	ASSLKGANTGELF
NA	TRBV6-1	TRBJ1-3	ASSLDGNTIY
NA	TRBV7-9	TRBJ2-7	ASSLSGPYEQY
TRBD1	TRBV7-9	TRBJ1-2	ASSWDRRDREVEGYT
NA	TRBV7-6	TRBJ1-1	ASSLEDRKNTEAF
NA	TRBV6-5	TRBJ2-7	ASSYSAGARYEQY
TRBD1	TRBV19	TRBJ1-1	ASLRTGHTEAF
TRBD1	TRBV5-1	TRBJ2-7	ASSQGQGAREQY
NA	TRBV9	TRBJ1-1	ASSQGMNTEAF
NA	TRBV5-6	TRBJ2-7	ASRGGYEQY
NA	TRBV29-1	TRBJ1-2	SVEEGRNGYT
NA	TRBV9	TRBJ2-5	ASSVEGHQETQY
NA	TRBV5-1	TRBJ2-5	ASNGQSYQETQY
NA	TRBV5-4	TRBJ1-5	ASSRAHSNQPQH
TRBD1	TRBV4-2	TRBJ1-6	ASSQEPSGQGIDSPLH
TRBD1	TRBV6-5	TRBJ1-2	ASSVAQGANYGYT
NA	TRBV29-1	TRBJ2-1	SVDSGQSSYNEQF
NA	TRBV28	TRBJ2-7	ASSTPLSRDFYEQY
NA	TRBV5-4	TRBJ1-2	ASSRRSMSFYGYT
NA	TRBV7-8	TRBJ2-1	ASSPGTPYNEQF
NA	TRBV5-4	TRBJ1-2	ASSSGSRMGYT
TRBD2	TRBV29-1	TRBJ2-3	SVEYSWGGGADTQY
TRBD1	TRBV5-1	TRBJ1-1	ASSLSGGLVKNTEAF
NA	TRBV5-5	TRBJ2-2	ASSLMGGELF
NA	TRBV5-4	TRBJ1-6	ASSLGTASSYNSPLH
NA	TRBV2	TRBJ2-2	ASRYPTGELF
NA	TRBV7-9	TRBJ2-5	ASSVVGQTQETQY
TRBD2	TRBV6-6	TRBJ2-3	ASSRRTSGSDTQY
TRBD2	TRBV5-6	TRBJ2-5	ASSPTSGRRETQY
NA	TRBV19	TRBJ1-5	ASSPLNQPQH
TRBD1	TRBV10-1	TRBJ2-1	ASSSGTGSYNEQF
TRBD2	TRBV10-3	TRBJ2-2	AISEGLAGDTGELF
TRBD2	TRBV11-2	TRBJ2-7	ASSLPQTSFYEQY
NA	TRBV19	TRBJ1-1	ASSTGALGAF
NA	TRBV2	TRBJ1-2	ASSEETGTVGYT
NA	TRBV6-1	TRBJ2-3	ASSEVKNTDTQY